Listed below are T cell receptor beta chains from one sample, sequenced in a study of T cell responses to AZD1222 COVID-19 vaccine. TCRdb's copy holds only in-frame clones and misses some; the assay was immunoSEQ multiplex PCR. Of about 84,000 clones listed, about 85% are singletons. The material sequenced was peripheral blood, taken on day 0 of AZD1222 vaccination. These receptors originate from an adult in good health. The CDR3 runs from the conserved cysteine through the conserved F or W. D genes are given only for firm matches.

d_call j_call v_call cdr3_aa
TRBD1 TRBJ1-2 TRBV19 CASSPLVIRDRLAYGYTF
- TRBJ1-3 TRBV25-1 CASSQDSHSGNTIYF
- TRBJ2-1 TRBV7-3 CASSLGASGNNEQFF
- TRBJ1-1 TRBV19 CASSSGLGVTEAFF
TRBD1 TRBJ1-4 TRBV5-6 CASGRQGWEKLFF
- TRBJ2-7 TRBV2 CASSLQGFYEQYF
- TRBJ1-2 TRBV6-2/TRBV6-3 CASSYLSQLPDSYGYTF
TRBD2 TRBJ2-7 TRBV2 CASSGSLAGGFREQYF
TRBD2 TRBJ2-2 TRBV9 CASSVGLAGGLNTGELFF
- TRBJ2-2 TRBV23-1 CASSQSGSGVANTGELFF
- TRBJ2-7 TRBV10-3 CAISESNRDYEQYF
- TRBJ1-6 TRBV6-1 CASSEVGQYSPLHF
- TRBJ2-7 TRBV3-1/TRBV3-2 CASSQAGSLSYEQYF
- TRBJ2-1 TRBV27 CASSSPLQGPYNEQFF
- TRBJ1-3 TRBV27 CASSPSGARRNTIYF
- TRBJ2-7 TRBV6-6 CASSYSKPYEQYF
- TRBJ1-2 TRBV24-1 CATSGGVGYTF
TRBD2 TRBJ2-1 TRBV6-5 CASSGGTRFYNEQFF
- TRBJ1-5 TRBV2 CASRGDLGNQPQHF
- TRBJ2-2 TRBV7-8 CASSVSAVMGELFF
TRBD2 TRBJ2-3 TRBV30 CAWLAGGTDTQYF
TRBD1 TRBJ2-1 TRBV4-3 CASSLGQGGWYNEQFF
TRBD1 TRBJ1-6 TRBV7-2 CASSSRSGTGTSPLHF
- TRBJ1-5 TRBV3-1/TRBV3-2 CASSPTPGRSFISPQHF
- TRBJ2-1 TRBV27 CASSLGNEQFF
TRBD1 TRBJ1-5 TRBV7-7 CASSLGQGQPQHF
- TRBJ1-1 TRBV6-5 CASSYGAATEAFF
- TRBJ2-2 TRBV9 CASSVALENTGELFF
TRBD2 TRBJ2-1 TRBV23-1 CASSQSRTHEREGYNEQFF
- TRBJ2-2 TRBV7-2 CASSFLRDGELFF
TRBD2 TRBJ2-1 TRBV9 CASSPRLAGGNEQFF
- TRBJ2-2 TRBV15 CATSRDRAGPTGELFF
- TRBJ1-1 TRBV5-1 CASSLASRGAEAFF
- TRBJ2-1 TRBV5-1 CASSFTLDEQFF
- TRBJ2-2 TRBV10-3 CAISDGRRTPVNTGELFF
- TRBJ1-5 TRBV7-2 CASSLEGRVRNQPQHF
TRBD2 TRBJ2-5 TRBV4-2 CASSQGPSGSQETQYF
TRBD1 TRBJ1-3 TRBV7-3 CASSRQGPHYSGNTIYF
- TRBJ2-7 TRBV7-2 CASSPGWGPGSYEQYF
TRBD2 TRBJ2-7 TRBV25-1 CASGIAGGPGEQYF